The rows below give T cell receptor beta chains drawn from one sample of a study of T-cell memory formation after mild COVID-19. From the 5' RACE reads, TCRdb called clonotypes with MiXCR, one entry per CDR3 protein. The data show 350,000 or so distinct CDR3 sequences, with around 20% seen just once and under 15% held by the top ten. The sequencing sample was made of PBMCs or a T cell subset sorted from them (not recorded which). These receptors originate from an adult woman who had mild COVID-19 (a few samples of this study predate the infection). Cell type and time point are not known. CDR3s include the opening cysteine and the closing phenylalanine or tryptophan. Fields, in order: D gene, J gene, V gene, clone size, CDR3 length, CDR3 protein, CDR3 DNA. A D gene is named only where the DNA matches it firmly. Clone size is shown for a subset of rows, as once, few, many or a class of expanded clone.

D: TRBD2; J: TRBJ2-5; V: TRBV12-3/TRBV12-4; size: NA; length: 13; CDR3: CASSLGLAGGRYF; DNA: TGTGCCAGCAGCCTCGGACTAGCGGGGGGTCGGTACTTC
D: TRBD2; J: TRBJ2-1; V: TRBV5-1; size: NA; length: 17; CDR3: CASSHRLAGAPPNEQFF; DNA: TGCGCCAGCAGCCACCGACTAGCGGGAGCCCCCCCCAATGAGCAGTTCTTC
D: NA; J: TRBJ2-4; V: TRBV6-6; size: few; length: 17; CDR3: CASSYAVSSGAKNIQYF; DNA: TGTGCCAGCAGTTACGCCGTTAGCTCAGGGGCCAAAAACATTCAGTACTTC
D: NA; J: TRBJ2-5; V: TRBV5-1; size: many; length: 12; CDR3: CASSWGEETQYF; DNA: TGCGCCAGCAGCTGGGGAGAAGAGACCCAGTACTTC
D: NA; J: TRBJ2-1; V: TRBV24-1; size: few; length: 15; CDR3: CATRHRSLAYNEQFF; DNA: TGTGCCACCAGACACAGGTCCCTAGCCTACAATGAGCAGTTCTTC
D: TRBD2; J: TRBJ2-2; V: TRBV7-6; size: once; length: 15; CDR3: CASSRSGSNTGELFF; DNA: TGTGCCAGCAGCCGTAGCGGGAGTAACACCGGGGAGCTGTTTTTT
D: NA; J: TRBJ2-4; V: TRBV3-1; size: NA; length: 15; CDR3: CASSPTGLAKNIQYF; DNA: TGTGCCAGCAGCCCAACGGGACTAGCCAAAAACATTCAGTACTTC
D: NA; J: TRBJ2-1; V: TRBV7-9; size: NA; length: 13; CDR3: CASSLLTDSSKFF; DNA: TGTGCCAGCAGCTTATTGACAGACAGTTCTAAGTTCTTC
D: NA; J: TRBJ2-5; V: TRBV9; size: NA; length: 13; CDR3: CASSVEPRETQYF; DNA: TGTGCCAGCAGCGTAGAGCCGCGGGAGACCCAGTACTTC
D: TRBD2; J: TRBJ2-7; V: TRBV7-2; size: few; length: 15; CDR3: CASSGLAGSTYEQYF; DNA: TGTGCCAGCAGCGGGCTAGCGGGGTCAACCTACGAGCAGTACTTC
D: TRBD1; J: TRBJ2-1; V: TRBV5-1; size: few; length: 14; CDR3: CASSLVDRVDEQFF; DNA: TGCGCCAGCAGCTTGGTGGACAGGGTAGATGAGCAGTTCTTC